The 21 T cell receptor beta chains below come from one sample, sequenced in a study of T-cell reconstitution after alpha-beta-depleted transplantation in children. During its preparation, the TCRbeta library received unique molecular identifiers. Using its own MiXCR run on the PCR reads, TCRdb lists one record per CDR3 protein. The sample shows about 460,000 distinct CDR3 sequences, around 12% of them seen only once. The source material was PBMCs from the stem cell graft donor, sampled from the stem cell graft. These receptors came from a human donor who donated a stem cell graft to a child with combined immunodeficiency.

Ten or more counts support this clonotype. This chain uses TRBV10-3 with TRBJ1-5, with 8 bases aligning to TRBD1. Germline V gene data show CDR1 as ENHRY and CDR2 as SYGVKD. The CDR3 runs 14 residues. V lost 4 bases to trimming and J lost 4 bases; unmatched junction nucleotides: 3. The CDR3 DNA reads TGTGCCATCAGTGCCGGGACAGGTAATCAGCCCCAGCATTTT. Its protein product is CAISAGTGNQPQHF.

The rearrangement joins TRBV5-5 to TRBJ2-4; D is unclear. Trimming left V 2 bases short and J 0 bases short, with 18 bases between. This CDR3 is built from 18 residues. Germline lookup yields CDR1 SGHKS and CDR2 YYEKEE (reference sequence). CDR3 in amino acids: CASSLSDDIYIAKNIQYF. The CDR3 region has the DNA TGTGCCAGCAGCTTATCGGACGACATCTACATAGCCAAAAACATTCAGTACTTC.

This clonotype was recorded many times. This chain links TRBV12-3 or TRBV12-4 with TRBJ2-1; TRBD2 matches 15 bases. Losses at the gene ends were 7 bases for V and 12 bases for J; bases not matched to a gene: 10. This CDR3 spans 15 amino acids. The CDR3 DNA reads as TGTGCCAGCACCCAGGGGACTAGCGGGAGGATGGGGCAGTTCTTC. It yields the protein CASTQGTSGRMGQFF.

The CDR3: CSAPLQADTQYF. The CDR3 nucleotides are TGCAGTGCTCCGCTCCAGGCGGATACGCAGTATTTT. J is TRBJ2-3 and V is TRBV20-1; D unclear. The CDR3 contains 12 residues. Trimming left V 5 bases short and J 6 bases short, with 12 bases between. The V gene's germline CDR1 is DFQATT and CDR2 SNEGSKA (reference sequence).

J is TRBJ1-3 and V is TRBV28; weak D call: TRBD1 (5 bases). The CDR3 runs to 16 residues. Deletions cut 7 bases from V and 4 bases from J, with 20 bases between. Germline loops: CDR1 MDHEN, CDR2 SYDVKM. CDR3 sequence reads: CASTRHGALVGNTIYF. The CDR3 region has the DNA TGTGCCAGCACCCGACACGGGGCGCTGGTCGGAAACACCATATATTTT.

This clonotype appeared many times. The chain combines TRBV6-5 with TRBJ2-7; the match to TRBD1 covers 9 bases. The CDR3 covers 13 residues. The V segment lost 6 bases and the J segment 3 bases; nucleotides outside the gene matches: 3. Germline V gene data show CDR1 as MNHEY and CDR2 as SVGAGI. CDR3 coding DNA: TGTGCCAGCAGGGTGGGACAGGGCTACGAGCAGTACTTC. This gives the protein CASRVGQGYEQYF.

V is TRBV4-3 and J is TRBJ2-3; no definite D call. This CDR3 has 16 residues. Trimming shortened V by 1 base and J by 0 bases, and 11 bases separated the two germline ends. Germline CDR1 reads LGHNA; CDR2 reads YSLEER. Written as DNA, the CDR3 is TGCGCCAGCAGCCAAGGTGTACCCTCTAGCACAGATACGCAGTATTTT. Its translation is CASSQGVPSSTDTQYF.

This clonotype was counted a few times. The rearrangement uses TRBV9 and TRBJ2-3; D gene uncertain. Germline assignment: CDR1 SGDLS and CDR2 YYNGEE. This CDR3 is 13 amino acids long. With 0 bases removed from V and 5 bases from J, the gap between germline ends came to 7 bases. The CDR3 protein is CASSVAALDTQYF. CDR3 in DNA: TGTGCCAGCAGCGTAGCCGCATTAGATACGCAGTATTTT.

V gene TRBV7-7 combines with J gene TRBJ2-5; TRBD1 or TRBD2 may be the D gene (7 bases each). Germline V CDR1 and CDR2: SSHAT, FNYEAQ (reference sequence). V lost 1 base and J lost 4, with 13 bases in between. The CDR3 has 15 residues. The CDR3 sequence: CASSLVLRGGETQYF. CDR3 in DNA: TGTGCCAGCAGCTTAGTTCTCAGGGGGGGAGAGACCCAGTACTTC.

The rearrangement joins TRBV7-3 to TRBJ2-5, with D perhaps matching TRBD2 (5 bases). Trimming cost V 5 bases and J 5 bases, with 15 bases left between them. Germline V gives CDR1 SGHTA, CDR2 FQGTGA. The CDR3 totals 14 residues. CDR3 bases: TGTGCCAGCAGCCTCACCGGGATGGTTGAGACCCAGTACTTC. It codes for CASSLTGMVETQYF.

This clonotype was observed many times. V usage is TRBV20-1 and J usage is TRBJ2-5, with 7 nucleotides matching TRBD1. V shed 5 bases and J 3 bases; nucleotides not matched to a gene: 6. The CDR3 consists of 13 residues. Germline assignment: CDR1 DFQATT and CDR2 SNEGSKA (reference sequence). CDR3 nucleotides: TGCAGTGCTCCTCGGACAGGAAAAGAGACCCAGTACTTC. Amino acid sequence: CSAPRTGKETQYF.

V and J are TRBV5-1 and TRBJ2-7; 14 nucleotides agree with TRBD2. CDR1 is SGHRS, CDR2 YFSETQ, per germline. The CDR3 length is 15 residues. Unmatched junction bases numbered 10, after V lost 5 bases and J lost 9 bases. In DNA form, the CDR3 reads TGCGCCAGCAGACCTGGGGGGACTAGCGGGAGCGCGCAGTACTTC. Translation: CASRPGGTSGSAQYF.

There are many counts of this clonotype. This chain uses TRBV12-3 or TRBV12-4 with TRBJ2-1; tentative D call: TRBD2 (6 bases). Trimming pared 4 bases from V and 6 bases from J, leaving 7 bases between. There are 12 residues in the CDR3. The CDR3 bases are TGTGCCAGCAGTTCCGGGGGCAATGAGCAGTTCTTC. Its translation: CASSSGGNEQFF.

This clonotype showed up just a few times. This rearrangement joins TRBV6-2 or TRBV6-3 to TRBJ2-3; TRBD2 matches 11 bases. The V gene's germline CDR1 is MNHEY and CDR2 SVGEGT. The CDR3 has 21 amino acids. The V and J ends lost 5 bases and 2 bases, in that order; junction bases with no gene match: 21. The CDR3 DNA sequence: TGTGCCAGCAGTCCCTCAGCCAGAGTAGCGGGGGGGCCCCCTCCCACAGATACGCAGTATTTT. Its protein is CASSPSARVAGGPPPTDTQYF.

The gene calls are TRBV15 and TRBJ1-5; tentative D call: TRBD1 (5 bases). Trimming removed 4 bases from V and 0 bases from J, with 13 bases in between. The CDR3 contains 16 residues. Germline values: CDR1 LNHNV, CDR2 YYDKDF (reference sequence). CDR3 residues: CATSKDSLYSNQPQHF. As DNA, the CDR3 is TGTGCCACCAGCAAAGACAGCCTCTATAGCAATCAGCCCCAGCATTTT.

The chain carries TRBV2 and TRBJ1-1; D possibly corresponds to TRBD1 (6 bases). Trimming took 1 base from V and 11 from J, leaving 14 bases between them. Germline values: CDR1 SNHLY, CDR2 FYNNEI. The CDR3 runs 13 residues. CDR3 residues: CASSEEGRGWAFF. The CDR3 nucleotides read TGTGCCAGCAGTGAAGAGGGCAGGGGTTGGGCTTTCTTT.

This clonotype was detected a few times. This chain connects TRBV27 to TRBJ2-7; D not certain. In germline, CDR1 is MNHEY, CDR2 SMNVEV (reference sequence). V was pared by 8 bases and J by 1 base, with 6 bases between. The CDR3 runs 11 residues. The CDR3 sequence: CASGKSYEQYF. The CDR3 nucleotides are TGTGCCAGCGGAAAGTCCTACGAGCAGTACTTC.

In this sample, this clonotype turned up a few times. The chain links TRBV28 to TRBJ2-3; D gene uncertain. The germline V gene encodes CDR1 MDHEN and CDR2 SYDVKM. V dropped 11 bases and J dropped 4 bases, with 7 bases sitting between them. This CDR3 has 10 amino acids. The chain's CDR3 is CAARADTQYF. The CDR3 nucleotides read TGTGCCGCCCGCGCAGATACGCAGTATTTT.

This clonotype has ten or more counts. V usage is TRBV12-3 or TRBV12-4 and J usage is TRBJ2-6; D gene unclear. The V end was cut by 6 bases, the J end by 6 bases, with 9 bases between. This CDR3 is built from 13 residues. CDR3 nucleotide sequence: TGTGCCAGCAGCCTGGGGTTGGCCAACGTCCTGACTTTC. Its translation is CASSLGLANVLTF.

The table lists this clonotype with many counts. The chain carries TRBV12-3 or TRBV12-4 and TRBJ2-1; weak D call: TRBD2 (5 bases). The CDR3 has 16 amino acids. The V and J ends lost 2 bases and 3 bases respectively, with 14 bases between them. CDR3 DNA: TGTGCCAGCAGTTTACCCCTAGCTTTTGGCTACAATGAGCAGTTCTTC. This codes for CASSLPLAFGYNEQFF.

The chain combines TRBV20-1 with TRBJ2-3; TRBD2 is a possible D gene (7 bases). CDR3 length: 15 amino acids. Per the germline V gene, CDR1 is DFQATT and CDR2 is SNEGSKA (reference sequence). V gave up 5 bases and J gave up 1 base, with 16 bases separating them. The CDR3 region is CSAGGGARRTDTQYF. The DNA for the CDR3 is TGCAGTGCTGGTGGGGGGGCCCGACGCACAGATACGCAGTATTTT.